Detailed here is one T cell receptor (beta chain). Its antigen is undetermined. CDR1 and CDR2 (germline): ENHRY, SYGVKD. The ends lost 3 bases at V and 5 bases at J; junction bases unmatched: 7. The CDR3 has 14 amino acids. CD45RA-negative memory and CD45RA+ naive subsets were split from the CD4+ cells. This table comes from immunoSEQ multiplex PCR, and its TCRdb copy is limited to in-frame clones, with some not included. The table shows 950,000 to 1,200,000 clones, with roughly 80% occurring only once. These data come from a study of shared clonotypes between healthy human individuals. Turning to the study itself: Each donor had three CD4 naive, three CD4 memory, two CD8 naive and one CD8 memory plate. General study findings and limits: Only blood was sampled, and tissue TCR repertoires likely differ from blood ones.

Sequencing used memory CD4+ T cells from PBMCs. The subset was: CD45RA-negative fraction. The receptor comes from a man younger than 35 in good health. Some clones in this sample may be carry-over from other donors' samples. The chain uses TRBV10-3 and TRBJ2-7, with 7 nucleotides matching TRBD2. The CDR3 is CAISDGAGSHEQYF. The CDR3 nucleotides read TGTGCCATCAGTGATGGAGCGGGAAGCCACGAGCAGTACTTC.